A single sample gave rise to the 7 T cell receptor beta chains below, sequenced in a study of blood T cell repertoires in COVID-19. The repertoire was sequenced with immunoSEQ multiplex PCR; TCRdb's copy has only in-frame clones and lacks some. The profile shows 140,000 to 150,000 clones, 84% of them singletons. Sequenced material: PBMCs or T cells enriched from blood (not recorded which). These receptors all stem from a woman aged 45-60 years who had been exposed to COVID-19.

The genes are TRBV11-2 and TRBJ2-1; a weak D match, TRBD2 (5 bases). V gave up 5 bases and J gave up 6 bases, with 8 bases separating them. The CDR3 extends over 12 amino acids. CDR1 and CDR2 (germline): SGHAT, FQNNGV. The CDR3 sequence is CASSPAGNEQFF. CDR3 DNA sequence: TGTGCCAGCAGCCCGGCGGGCAATGAGCAGTTCTTC.

The chain has TRBV27 and TRBJ1-2, with a possible D match to TRBD1 (6 bases). CDR1 is MNHEY and CDR2 is SMNVEV in the germline V gene (reference sequence). The CDR3 length is 13 residues. Trimming took 3 bases from V and 8 from J, leaving 13 bases between them. The CDR3 protein is CASSLGGAGGYTF. The CDR3 nucleotides read TGTGCCAGCAGTTTGGGGGGGGCTGGGGGCTACACCTTC.

V is TRBV3-1 (or the pseudogene TRBV3-2) and J is TRBJ1-2; TRBD1 matches 7 bases. This CDR3 comprises 16 residues. The ends lost 0 bases at V and 4 bases at J; junction bases unmatched: 8. The germline V gene has CDR1 LGHDT and CDR2 YNNKEL (reference sequence). The CDR3 nucleotides are TGTGCCAGCAGCCAAGATAGAGGCAGGGGGGCCTATGGCTACACCTTC. It specifies CASSQDRGRGAYGYTF.

The chain links TRBV11-2 to TRBJ2-3; TRBD2 agrees at 8 bases. The V segment lost 5 bases and the J segment 4 bases; nucleotides outside the gene matches: 8. The CDR3 consists of 15 residues. CDR1 and CDR2 (germline): SGHAT, FQNNGV. The CDR3 DNA reads as TGTGCCAGCAGCCAACAAGCGGGAGCGGCAGATACGCAGTATTTT. Its translation: CASSQQAGAADTQYF.

The CDR3 nucleotides are TGTGCCAGCAGCCCGGGGACTTTTTCCTACGAGCAGTACTTC. Protein sequence: CASSPGTFSYEQYF. The chain couples TRBV5-4 to TRBJ2-7; D is perhaps TRBD2 (6 bases). CDR3 length: 14 residues. The V end was cut by 4 bases, the J end by 1 base, with 12 bases between. The germline V gene has CDR1 SGHNT and CDR2 YYREEE (reference sequence).

The J gene is TRBJ2-2, the V gene TRBV3-1 (or the pseudogene TRBV3-2); D ambiguous. In germline, CDR1 is LGHDT, CDR2 YNNKEL (reference sequence). CDR3 length: 17 residues. Trimming took off 3 bases at V and 0 bases at J, with 14 bases between the two ends. The CDR3, as DNA: TGTGCCAGCAGCCATCTGATGGCGACAACGAACACCGGGGAGCTGTTTTTT. Amino acids: CASSHLMATTNTGELFF.

The V gene is TRBV9, the J gene TRBJ2-3; 10 bases map to TRBD1. The length of the CDR3 is 15 residues. Unmatched junction bases numbered 1, after V lost 0 bases and J lost 3 bases. CDR1 is SGDLS, CDR2 YYNGEE, per germline. The DNA of the CDR3 is TGTGCCAGCAGCGTAGTGGGACAGGGGACAGATACGCAGTATTTT. It is translated as CASSVVGQGTDTQYF.